The T cell receptor beta chain described here comes from a study of shared clonotypes between healthy human individuals (dated by TCRdb to 2018 to 2020). Broadly, across the study: The cohort comprised a couple of women and a few men aged 18 to 49 years. Each donor's leukapheresis produced roughly between about 0.85 and 10 billion PBMCs. To increase sequencing depth and limit assay-specific biases, different laboratories used diverse techniques to prepare libraries and sequence TCR repertoires. For each donor, CD4 naive and CD4 memory were each run on three plates, CD8 naive on two plates, and CD8 memory on one plate. Blood TCR repertoires of five healthy adults were deeply sequenced to estimate repertoire size and the extent of clonotype sharing between individuals. What the research found in general, with its limitations: The genetic and exposure-history diversity represented was limited by the small number of donors. Sampling was restricted to blood, and TCR repertoires in tissue are likely to differ from TCR repertoires in blood. Rarefaction of sorted-subset datasets indicated incomplete sequencing despite the large sequencing depth. Higher generation probabilities were observed for clonotypes shared by all four sorted-subset donors than for non-shared clonotypes. Larger estimated clonotype richness was generally found for naive subsets than for memory subsets. Pairwise subsampling indicated that sequencing depth was expected to affect the degree of clonotype sharing among donors. When a few donors were compared, the shared fraction of clonotypes was around 5% for naive CD4, about 4% for naive CD8, about 2.4% for memory CD4, and around 0.37% for memory CD8.

Using the deep immunoSEQ assay, TCR CDR3 regions were amplified from genomic DNA by multiplex PCR. Extracted genomic DNA from each cell subset was spread evenly across all wells of several immunoSEQ 96-well plates, with each plate serving as a replicate. For sorted subsets, each replicate PCR was loaded with about 200 ng genomic DNA, equivalent to 30,000 or so T cell genomes. The purified libraries were quantified using a Qubit 3.0 fluorometer, sized with a Bioanalyzer 2100, and then quantified again using the KAPA Library Quantification kit. Each immunoSEQ 96-well plate was sequenced on its own single-read 150-cycle Illumina NextSeq 550 flow cell. The authors' analysis ran thus. Because only junctional sequences without quality scores were contained in the immunoSEQ output, filtering matching that applied to full-length reads could not be performed. To assign V/J genes and CDR3, sequences were annotated against IMGT germline references using PyIR, a Python wrapper for IgBLAST v1.9. Any read was removed if the V/J assignment was weak (E-value above 1e-6), the CDR3 was missing, or the read contained stop codons, out-of-frame junctions, or ambiguous translated residues. V3J clonotypes were defined as sequences sharing the same inferred V gene, J gene, and CDR3 amino acid sequence. Percentage overlap between repertoires was computed as shared unique clonotypes divided by the size of the smaller repertoire. Repertoire richness was assessed with RTK rarefaction, the Chao1 estimator, and Recon v2.1 estimates of unobserved clonotypes. OLGA was used to compute generation probabilities for all TCRbeta clonotypes that the gDNA method yielded from several donors. The immuneACCESS repertoire file appears here via TCRdb, limited to in-frame rearrangements. These files lack a portion of the clones; in checked studies, under half of the deficit traces to unresolved V genes, and the cause of the others is not known. V, J and clone size reflect that table, while D and trimming were determined from the DNA. The sample data list millions of clones, and more than 90% of these were observed just once. The ten top clones hold 0.11% to 0.15% of the sample.

The junction carries 12 bases between V and J, which are trimmed by 4 bases and 3 bases respectively. In the germline V gene (reference sequence), CDR1 corresponds to SGHKS and CDR2 to YYEKEE. The CDR3 spans 14 residues, from the cysteine through the phenylalanine. Only CDR3 DNA is held: 42 bases, read in frame from base 1. This clone is a singleton in its sample. Its cognate antigen has yet to be identified. No base quality values were provided; no much bigger clone lies one nucleotide off. The donors were healthy, HIV-negative adults who had no recently reported acute infections or vaccinations. Only Caucasian adults living in Nashville, Tennessee, USA were represented among the donors. CD4+ T cells were enriched through magnetic negative selection, after which naive cells were positively selected on CD45RA and the remaining negative fraction served as the memory subset. After blood collection by leukapheresis, PBMCs were isolated using Ficoll-Histopaque density gradient centrifugation and then cryopreserved in the vapor phase of liquid nitrogen. Analytical flow cytometry was used to check the purity and quantity of every magnetically sorted T cell population. Genomic DNA was isolated from each sorted fraction and quantified by UV absorbance on a Nanodrop 2000c.

The receptor was isolated from a man younger than 35 in good health. The chain couples TRBV5-5 to TRBJ2-3; TRBD2 might be the D gene, on 6 matching bases. The sequenced sample consisted of naive CD4+ T cells sorted from blood. What the cell subset or site label conveys for this sample: CD45RA+ positively selected. The CDR3 loop reads CASSPQRATDTQYF. Read as DNA, the sequence is TGTGCCAGCAGCCCCCAGCGGGCGACAGATACGCAGTATTTT.